The 3 T cell receptor beta chains reported below all come from one sample, sequenced in a study of OX40 agonist ivuxolimab in advanced cancers. Sequenced by immunoSEQ multiplex PCR; TCRdb stores in-frame clones only, minus some. This sample has 83,000 or so clones, with 80% to 90% found just once. Sequenced material: CD4+ or CD8+ T cells sorted from blood, taken in a trial of the OX40 agonist ivuxolimab. The receptor set was obtained from an adult with an advanced solid tumor such as melanoma, head and neck, liver or kidney cancer.

The chain couples TRBV7-2 to TRBJ1-1, with D uncertain. Looked up from germline, CDR1 is SGHTA and CDR2 is FQGNSA. The germline V and J ends were trimmed by 2 bases and 1 base, with 11 bases remaining between them. The CDR3 has 15 residues. Written as DNA, the CDR3 is TGTGCCAGCAGCTTAAGGTCAGGAGCGAACACTGAAGCTTTCTTT. As protein: CASSLRSGANTEAFF.

This clone has only one observation. The chain joins TRBV28 to TRBJ2-7; D possibly corresponds to TRBD1 (5 bases). This CDR3 spans 12 amino acids. The V and J ends lost 7 bases and 3 bases respectively, with 10 bases between them. The V gene's germline CDR1 is MDHEN and CDR2 SYDVKM. CDR3 sequence reads: CASTKDIYEQYF. Here the CDR3 DNA reads TGTGCCAGCACTAAGGACATCTACGAGCAGTACTTC. The full variable domain, in which reference TRBV28 and TRBJ2-7 provide the parts outside the CDR3, is DVKVTQSSRYLVKRTGEKVFLECVQDMDHENMFWYRQDPGLGLRLIYFSYDVKMKEKGDIPEGYSVSREKKERFSLILESASTNQTSMYLCASTKDIYEQYFGPGTRLTVT.

The V and J genes are TRBV5-1 and TRBJ2-6; D may be TRBD1 (7 bases). This CDR3 has 16 residues. Germline V gene lookup returns CDR1 SGHRS and CDR2 YFSETQ. V gave up 0 bases and J gave up 2 bases, with 9 bases separating them. The CDR3 DNA sequence: TGCGCCAGCAGCTTGGCCAGGGGGGCTGGGGCCAACGTCCTGACTTTC. This codes for CASSLARGAGANVLTF.